This T cell receptor (beta chain) was captured by sequencing in a study of blood T cell repertoires in COVID-19. Across the whole study: The origin of the acute and convalescent COVID-19 samples was the United States, Italy and Spain. T cells, B-cell-depleted T cells, or PBMCs provided the cDNA or gDNA that served as material.

In the original workflow: Estimation of nucleated cell counts was performed using reference gene primer amplification. Generated by immunoSEQ multiplex PCR, the TCRdb table keeps only in-frame clones and is missing some. That table supplies the V and J calls and clone size; D and trimming were determined from the DNA. Among 90,000 to 150,000 clones, roughly 84% were seen once, and the ten largest hold around 4%. V was pared by 2 bases and J by 8 bases, with 9 bases of the junction left unmatched. Germline V gene data show CDR1 as KGHSH and CDR2 as LQKENI. CDR3 size: 14 residues. The rearrangement joins TRBV18 to TRBJ2-7; TRBD1 matches 7 bases. The sequenced sample consisted of peripheral blood. The origin of this receptor is a man aged 60 to 69 with acute or convalescent COVID-19. CDR3 sequence (DNA): TGTGCCAGCTCACCAGCACAGGGGAATAGGAAGCAGTACTTC. It specifies CASSPAQGNRKQYF.